This passage covers 19 T cell receptor beta chains from one sample sequenced in a study of post-analysis software for immune sequencing data. Whole-study results and caveats: Patients used roughly five TRBV segments, including TRBV5-6, TRBV5-1 and TRBV20-1, more often than controls.

Unique molecular identifiers featured in each of the TCR beta cDNA libraries. TCRdb re-called the PCR reads with MiXCR, one entry per CDR3 protein. This table has almost 700,000 distinct CDR3 sequences, approximately 60% appearing once. The antigens of these receptors remain unknown. Sequenced sample: blood. Source of these receptors: a girl aged 2-10 years with multiple sclerosis.

The chain links TRBV11-2 to TRBJ2-6; D is unclear. CDR1 and CDR2 from the germline V gene are SGHAT and FQNNGV. CDR3 length equals 14 residues. V lost 2 bases and J 2 bases, leaving 4 bases between the germline ends. The CDR3 sequence: CASSLIPGANVLTF. The CDR3 nucleotides read TGTGCCAGCAGCTTAATCCCTGGGGCCAACGTCCTGACTTTC.

CDR3 protein: CASSLAAGVERGNEQFF. CDR3 DNA sequence: TGCGCCAGCAGCTTGGCCGCGGGAGTCGAGCGGGGGAATGAGCAGTTCTTC. This chain uses TRBV5-1 with TRBJ2-1; TRBD2 matches at 8 bases. This CDR3 region has 17 residues. The germline CDR1 and CDR2 sequences are SGHRS and YFSETQ. Trimming took 0 bases from V and 7 from J; bases not matched to a gene: 12.

The chain combines TRBV7-2 with TRBJ1-5; a possible D gene is TRBD1 (6 bases). V was shortened by 5 bases and J by 1 base, with 12 bases between the two germline ends. Germline-derived CDR1 and CDR2 are SGHTA and FQGNSA. The CDR3 loop spans 15 amino acids. The CDR3 protein is CASSLQGLSNQPQHF. The CDR3 DNA is TGTGCCAGCAGCCTCCAGGGGTTGAGCAATCAGCCCCAGCATTTT.

This sequence joins TRBV5-1 and TRBJ1-2, with TRBD1 identical over 8 bases. The CDR3 has 15 residues. The V gene's germline CDR1 is SGHRS and CDR2 YFSETQ. V trimming: 5 bases; J trimming: 4 bases; junction bases outside the gene matches: 10. The DNA of the CDR3 is TGCGCCAGCAGTCCTAATTCAGGGGGCAGCTATGGCTACACCTTC. It translates to CASSPNSGGSYGYTF.

The chain links TRBV29-1 to TRBJ2-3, with 9 bases identical to TRBD2. Per germline, CDR1 SQVTM and CDR2 ANQGSEA. V was clipped by 6 bases and J by 0 bases; unmatched bases: 7. CDR3 size: 15 residues. As DNA, the CDR3 is TGCAGCGTAGTTAGCGGGGGCCTTAGCACAGATACGCAGTATTTT. Its translation is CSVVSGGLSTDTQYF.

This rearrangement joins TRBV6-5 to TRBJ1-1, with D perhaps TRBD1 (6 bases). The germline CDR1 and CDR2 sequences are MNHEY and SVGAGI. This CDR3 has 14 residues. The germline V and J ends were trimmed by 7 bases and 4 bases, with 16 bases remaining between them. The CDR3 nucleotides read TGTGCCAGCACCCCATCCGGGGGGGCCACTGAAGCTTTCTTT. Protein sequence: CASTPSGGATEAFF.

The rearrangement joins TRBV4-2 to TRBJ2-6, with a weak D call TRBD2 (5 bases). The CDR3 spans 18 residues. Germline V gives CDR1 LGHNA, CDR2 YNFKEQ. Trimming took off 1 base at V and 0 bases at J, with 13 bases between the two ends. The CDR3 here is CASSQGPGDGSGANVLTF. Here the CDR3 DNA reads TGTGCCAGCAGCCAAGGCCCCGGGGATGGCTCTGGGGCCAACGTCCTGACTTTC.

This clonotype was observed a handful of times. This chain links TRBV7-3 with TRBJ2-4; the D call may be TRBD1 or TRBD2 (5 bases each). Near its end, the DNA agrees better with TRBJ2-7, so the J call may be wrong. This CDR3 region has 15 residues. CDR1 and CDR2 (germline): SGHTA, FQGTGA. This CDR3 reads CASSSGTPRPYEQYF. The CDR3 coding sequence is TGTGCCAGCAGCTCGGGGACGCCTCGACCCTACGAGCAGTACTTC.

The chain links TRBV7-2 to TRBJ2-1; 9 bases match TRBD2. This CDR3 spans 13 amino acids. Looked up from germline, CDR1 is SGHTA and CDR2 is FQGNSA. Trimming took 9 bases from V and 4 from J; bases not matched to a gene: 4. CDR3 DNA: TGTGCCAGTGATCTAGCGGGGTACAATGAGCAGTTCTTC. Its protein product is CASDLAGYNEQFF. Full variable domain (rest looked up from reference TRBV7-2 and TRBJ2-1): GAGVSQSPSNKVTEKGKDVELRCDPISGHTALYWYRQSLGQGLEFLIYFQGNSAPDKSGLPSDRFSAERTGGSVSTLTIQRTQQEDSAVYLCASDLAGYNEQFFGPGTRLTVL.

This chain joins TRBV20-1 and TRBJ1-4; D not certain. V lost 1 base and J 8 bases, leaving 8 bases between the germline ends. CDR1 and CDR2 from the germline V gene are DFQATT and SNEGSKA (reference sequence). The CDR3 runs to 12 residues. The chain's CDR3 is CSARGIQEKLFF. In DNA, the CDR3 is TGCAGTGCTAGAGGAATTCAGGAAAAACTGTTTTTT.

CDR3 protein: CASSPYGGEETQYF. The CDR3 nucleotides read TGTGCCAGCAGTCCCTACGGGGGGGAAGAGACCCAGTACTTC. The chain uses TRBV28 and TRBJ2-7; the match to TRBD2 covers 8 bases. The J call is uncertain, as TRBJ2-5 better fits the DNA end. This CDR3 has 14 residues. Germline V gene sequence: CDR1 MDHEN, CDR2 SYDVKM.

V gene TRBV7-9 combines with J gene TRBJ2-1; 7 nucleotides line up with TRBD2. CDR1 is SEHNR and CDR2 is FQNEAQ in the germline V gene (reference sequence). Losses at the gene ends were 1 base for V and 0 bases for J; bases not matched to a gene: 9. CDR3 length: 18 amino acids. The CDR3 here is CASSLGAGSGSSYNEQFF. CDR3 coding DNA: TGTGCCAGCAGCTTAGGAGCGGGGTCGGGGAGCTCCTACAATGAGCAGTTCTTC.

This clonotype came up a few times. The V call is TRBV29-1, the J call TRBJ1-5; a weak D match, TRBD1 (6 bases). Trimming removed 6 bases at V and 7 bases at J, with 16 bases between. From germline, CDR1 is SQVTM and CDR2 ANQGSEA. The CDR3 runs 13 residues. This chain's CDR3 is CSVAGGGDQPQHF. The CDR3 DNA sequence: TGCAGCGTGGCCGGCGGGGGCGACCAGCCCCAGCATTTT.

The J gene is TRBJ2-1, the V gene TRBV4-2; maybe TRBD2 (5 bases). CDR1 is LGHNA, CDR2 YNFKEQ, per germline. Trimming removed 0 bases from V and 10 bases from J, with 16 bases in between. The CDR3 sequence is 15 residues long. The CDR3 is CASSQDNPLGGEQFF. The CDR3 DNA sequence: TGTGCCAGCAGCCAAGATAACCCCCTAGGCGGGGAGCAGTTCTTC.

This sequence joins TRBV2 and TRBJ2-1; D not certain. Germline V gives CDR1 SNHLY, CDR2 FYNNEI. This CDR3 spans 13 amino acids. V lost 6 bases and J lost 9, with 15 bases in between. The CDR3 region is CASSADRKGEQFF. The DNA of the CDR3 is TGTGCCAGCAGCGCGGACCGCAAGGGTGAGCAGTTCTTC.

The chain uses TRBV11-2 and TRBJ2-1; TRBD2 matches 8 bases. The CDR3 has 15 residues. V lost 3 bases, J lost 9 bases, and 10 bases stayed unmatched. The germline V gene encodes CDR1 SGHAT and CDR2 FQNNGV. The CDR3 DNA sequence: TGTGCCAGCAGCTTCGGACTAGCAGATGCCGGTGAGCAGTTCTTC. This gives the protein CASSFGLADAGEQFF.

The CDR3 spells CASSLGGFSTEAFF. The CDR3 DNA is TGTGCCAGCAGTTTGGGGGGATTTAGCACTGAAGCTTTCTTT. The chain employs TRBV12-3 or TRBV12-4 and TRBJ1-1, with D tentatively TRBD1 (5 bases). V lost 3 bases and J 4 bases, leaving 12 bases between the germline ends. The CDR3 has 14 amino acids.

The V gene is TRBV9, the J gene TRBJ1-2; D is undetermined. This CDR3 contains 14 residues. Per germline, CDR1 SGDLS and CDR2 YYNGEE. The V end lost 3 bases, the J end lost 0 bases, and 9 bases lay between the germline ends. CDR3 region: CASSAQRTNYGYTF. The DNA of the CDR3 is TGTGCCAGCAGCGCCCAGCGAACTAACTATGGCTACACCTTC.

The genes are TRBV11-2 and TRBJ1-1; weak D call: TRBD1 (5 bases). CDR3 size: 12 residues. The V gene lost 3 bases and the J gene lost 9 bases, with 11 bases spanning the gap. CDR1 is SGHAT and CDR2 is FQNNGV in the germline V gene. The CDR3, as DNA: TGTGCCAGCAGCTTTACGGCAGGGCAAGCTTTCTTT. This gives the protein CASSFTAGQAFF.